The present T cell receptor beta chain was sequenced within a study of PD-1 blockade in classical Hodgkin lymphoma. As for the study in general: It was nivolumab at 3 mg/kg, given intravenously every 2 weeks, that patients received. Overall study results and limits: Baseline diversity in complete responders resembled that of newly diagnosed patients. Reports described newly diagnosed patients as having lower baseline TCR diversity than healthy donors.

Per germline, CDR1 SGHTA and CDR2 FQGTGA. The CDR3 covers 18 residues. V was pared by 4 bases and J by 6 bases, with 24 bases between. To note about this clone: Its specificity is not known.

Relapse after autologous stem cell transplantation occurred in every patient, and brentuximab vedotin exposure varied. Here immunoSEQ multiplex PCR was the method, and the copy in TCRdb shows in-frame clones only, minus some. Among around 50,000 clones listed, more than 85% were seen once. The gene calls are TRBV7-3 and TRBJ2-2, with a possible D match to TRBD1 (7 bases). Material: peripheral blood mononuclear cells (PBMCs), obtained before the second cycle of nivolumab. This TCR was recovered from a human donor with classical Hodgkin lymphoma. This CDR3 reads CASSSGLLRGAPAGELFF. DNA for the CDR3: TGTGCCAGCAGCTCAGGACTCCTCAGGGGGGCACCCGCCGGGGAGCTGTTTTTT.